This TCR beta chain was sequenced for a study of cytomegalovirus exposure and HLA in healthy donors. As for this clone: Antigen: not known.

Per germline, CDR1 MNHEY and CDR2 SMNVEV (reference sequence). This CDR3 contains 12 residues. V gave up 7 bases and J gave up 4 bases; unmatched junction bases: 3. The study, taken as a whole, reports: Excluded were some V segments that proved indistinguishable, including TRBV6-2 and TRBV6-3. High sensitivity and specificity were reportedly achieved when the classifier diagnosed cytomegalovirus status. The presence/absence work took it that sequencing depth was about the same across donors. In a later analysis, DRB1 alleles had the most associated TCRs; HLA-C alleles the fewest.

With 60 Vbeta and 13 Jbeta primers, the PCR was carried out. TCRdb keeps only in-frame clones here, not all; method: immunoSEQ multiplex PCR. The table lists roughly 160,000 clones, over 60% of them singletons. Sequencing was carried out using PBMCs. This chain connects TRBV27 to TRBJ1-1; 7 bases agree with TRBD1. The TCR sequence derives from a woman younger than 45 in good health and CMV-seronegative. As DNA, the CDR3 is TGTGCCAGCAAGGGGGCGAGCACTGAAGCTTTCTTT. It encodes CASKGASTEAFF.